The 4 T cell receptor beta chains reported below all come from one sample, sequenced in a study of CD8 T cells in ankylosing spondylitis. TCRdb re-called the 5' RACE reads through MiXCR, storing one row per CDR3 protein. Of over 30,000 distinct CDR3 sequences listed, around an eighth are singletons. The source material was synovial fluid, either unsorted or a sorted T cell fraction (not recorded which). These receptors originate from a male donor with ankylosing spondylitis.

This clonotype was recorded a few times. This chain joins TRBV15 and TRBJ2-2; D might be TRBD2 (6 bases). This CDR3 is built from 15 residues. The V gene lost 3 bases and the J gene lost 7 bases, with 15 bases spanning the gap. In germline, CDR1 is LNHNV, CDR2 YYDKDF (reference sequence). CDR3 coding DNA: TGTGCCACCAGCAGCGGGAGTGGCTTTAGCGGGGAGCTGTTTTTT. As protein: CATSSGSGFSGELFF.

The rearrangement links TRBV20-1 to TRBJ2-7, with D possibly matching TRBD1 (5 bases). CDR1 and CDR2 from the germline V gene are DFQATT and SNEGSKA (reference sequence). The CDR3 totals 12 residues. V lost 6 bases and J lost 4, with 13 bases in between. The CDR3 reads CSALLQAYEQYF. The CDR3 DNA reads TGCAGTGCACTTCTACAGGCTTACGAGCAGTACTTC.

This clonotype was counted many times. The chain is built from TRBV7-8 and TRBJ1-5; D is ambiguous. CDR3 length: 15 amino acids. Trimming removed 1 base from V and 7 bases from J, with 14 bases in between. CDR1 SGHVS and CDR2 FQNEAQ come from the germline V gene. The CDR3 sequence is CASSLESGVRQPQHF. The CDR3 DNA reads TGTGCCAGCAGCTTAGAGAGCGGCGTGAGACAGCCCCAGCATTTT. The full variable domain, completed using reference TRBV7-8 and TRBJ1-5, is GAGVSQSPRYKVAKRGQDVALRCDPISGHVSLFWYQQALGQGPEFLTYFQNEAQLDKSGLPSDRFFAERPEGSVSTLKIQRTQQEDSAVYLCASSLESGVRQPQHFGDGTRLSIL.

There are many counts of this clonotype. This chain links TRBV28 with TRBJ1-2; no firm D call. Trimming shortened V by 2 bases and J by 4 bases, and 8 bases separated the two germline ends. The CDR3 spans 13 residues. CDR1 and CDR2 (germline): MDHEN, SYDVKM. The CDR3 loop reads CASSLRAGYGYTF. The CDR3 DNA sequence: TGTGCCAGCAGTTTACGGGCAGGCTATGGCTACACCTTC.